A selection of T cell receptor beta chains follows, all from one sample in a study of blood T cell repertoires in COVID-19. Generated by immunoSEQ multiplex PCR, the TCRdb table keeps only in-frame clones and is missing some. Here the sample spans 300,000 or so clones, around 90% being singletons. The sample comprised PBMCs or T cells enriched from blood (not recorded which). These receptor sequences come from a man between 60 and 70 years old who had recovered from COVID-19. Each CDR3 is given with its conserved first and last residue. The D gene is left open where the match is weak. Clone size is stated in some rows and not others, as once, few, many or a class when expanded.

>TRBD2|-|TRBJ2-5|15|TRBV10-3
CAISVGTRKGETQYF
TGTGCCATCAGTGTGGGGACTAGAAAAGGAGAGACCCAGTACTTC
>TRBD1|few|TRBJ1-1|13|TRBV29-1
CSTGQGWSTEAFF
TGCAGCACTGGACAGGGGTGGAGCACTGAAGCTTTCTTT
>TRBD1|-|TRBJ2-1|13|TRBV30
CAWSFTGGPEQFF
TGTGCCTGGAGTTTCACAGGGGGGCCTGAGCAGTTCTTC
>-|-|TRBJ1-1|19|TRBV28
CASSTYMPREGTQWAEAFF
TGTGCCAGCAGTACTTATATGCCCCGGGAGGGGACACAATGGGCTGAAGCTTTCTTT
>-|-|TRBJ1-1|14|TRBV4-3
CASSQDWGGTEAFF
TGCGCCAGCAGCCAAGATTGGGGAGGGACTGAAGCTTTCTTT
>TRBD1|-|TRBJ1-4|17|TRBV7-6
CASSTLDRGITNEKLFF
TGTGCCAGCAGCACCCTGGACAGGGGGATAACTAATGAAAAACTGTTTTTT
>-|-|TRBJ1-3|13|TRBV10-3
CAISPSSGNTIYF
TGTGCCATCAGCCCGAGCTCTGGAAACACCATATATTTT
>-|-|TRBJ1-5|13|TRBV10-1
CASSVNSNQPQHF
TGCGCCAGCAGTGTTAATAGCAATCAGCCCCAGCATTTT
>TRBD1|-|TRBJ1-6|15|TRBV23-1
CASSFGTGENSPLHF
TGCGCCAGCAGTTTCGGGACAGGGGAAAATTCACCCCTCCACTTT
>TRBD2|-|TRBJ2-5|14|TRBV20-1
CSASPGLAEETQYF
TGCAGTGCTAGTCCCGGACTAGCGGAAGAGACCCAGTACTTC
>-|-|TRBJ2-6|18|TRBV7-9
CASSLGGGTTSGANVLTF
TGTGCCAGCAGCTTAGGAGGGGGGACTACATCTGGGGCCAACGTCCTGACTTTC
>-|-|TRBJ2-7|11|TRBV11-3
CASSPRVEQYF
TGTGCCAGCAGCCCCCGTGTCGAGCAGTACTTC
>-|-|TRBJ1-5|15|TRBV6-2/TRBV6-3
CASSHPSGGNQPQHF
TGTGCCAGCAGTCACCCGAGCGGTGGAAATCAGCCCCAGCATTTT
>-|-|TRBJ1-6|15|TRBV7-8
CASSLAGSYNSPLHF
TGTGCCAGCAGCTTAGCAGGGAGTTATAATTCACCCCTCCACTTT
>TRBD1|-|TRBJ1-4|14|TRBV7-9
CASSPGQGNEKLFF
TGTGCCAGCAGCCCGGGACAGGGGAATGAAAAACTGTTTTTT
>-|once|TRBJ1-3|16|TRBV7-2
CASSLASRRSGNTIYF
TGTGCCAGCAGCTTAGCTTCCCGTCGCTCTGGAAACACCATATATTTT
>-|-|TRBJ2-2|17|TRBV5-4
CASSPKMDWANTGELFF
TGTGCCAGCAGTCCAAAGATGGACTGGGCGAACACCGGGGAGCTGTTTTTT
>-|-|TRBJ1-6|16|TRBV30
CAWSVRRTDKNSPLHF
TGTGCCTGGAGTGTTCGTCGGACAGACAAAAATTCACCCCTCCACTTT
>TRBD1|many|TRBJ1-2|15|TRBV19
CASCTATGGSSGYTF
TGTGCCAGTTGTACCGCCACAGGGGGATCAAGCGGCTACACCTTC
>-|-|TRBJ1-4|15|TRBV7-2
CASSTQGLGGEKLFF
TGTGCCAGCAGCACGCAGGGTCTGGGGGGTGAAAAACTGTTTTTT
>-|-|TRBJ1-5|16|TRBV28
CASSFGWGQGNQPQHF
TGTGCCAGCAGTTTTGGGTGGGGGCAGGGCAATCAGCCCCAGCATTTT
>TRBD1|-|TRBJ2-1|17|TRBV11-3
CASSPYDWDRGYNEQFF
TGTGCCAGCAGCCCCTATGACTGGGACAGGGGTTACAATGAGCAGTTCTTC
>TRBD1|-|TRBJ1-3|17|TRBV25-1
CASSVSGTGASGNTIYF
TGTGCCAGCAGTGTTTCCGGGACAGGGGCATCTGGAAACACCATATATTTT
>TRBD2|-|TRBJ2-5|13|TRBV6-2/TRBV6-3
CASRYTSVETQYF
TGTGCCAGCAGGTACACTAGCGTGGAGACCCAGTACTTC